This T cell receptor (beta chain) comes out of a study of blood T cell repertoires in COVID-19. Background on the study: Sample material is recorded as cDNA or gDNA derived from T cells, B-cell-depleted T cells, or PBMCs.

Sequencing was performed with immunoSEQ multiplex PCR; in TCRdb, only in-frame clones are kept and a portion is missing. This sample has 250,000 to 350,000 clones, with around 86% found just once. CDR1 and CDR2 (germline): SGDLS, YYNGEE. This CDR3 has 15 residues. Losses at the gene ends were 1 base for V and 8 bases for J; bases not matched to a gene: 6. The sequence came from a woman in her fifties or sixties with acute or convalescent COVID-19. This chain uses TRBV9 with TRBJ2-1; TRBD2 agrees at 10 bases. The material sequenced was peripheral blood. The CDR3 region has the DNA TGTGCCAGCAGCGTACTAGCGGGAGAATATTATGAGCAGTTCTTC. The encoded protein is CASSVLAGEYYEQFF.